This TCR beta chain comes out of a study of immune heterogeneity within non-small cell lung tumors. Background on the study: The tumors comprised a handful of squamous cell carcinomas, approximately 11 non-squamous carcinomas and 1 not otherwise specified.

The table lists this clonotype with many counts. What it binds is not known. Bulk tumor genomic DNA served as template, at about 600 ng per sample. Biopsies, several per primary tumor and spaced far apart, were collected during surgery. The study cohort was described as untreated, and its members had newly diagnosed non-small cell lung cancer. They went on to have curative surgery. All donors had received a new diagnosis of non-small cell lung cancer and were undergoing surgery with curative intent. Study-level findings and limits: Site-unique high-frequency clones occurred alongside identical dominant CDR3 beta clonotypes that recurred across tumor sites within a patient. For the most part, the T-cell receptor beta clonotypes present at high frequency were distinct from one individual patient to the next.

TCR beta CDR3 regions came from multiplex PCR with 32 forward V and 13 reverse J primers. One entry per CDR3 protein, called by TCRdb with MiXCR from the multiplex PCR reads. The data show 20,000 or so distinct CDR3 sequences, around 26% seen once. This TCR was recovered from a man between 40 and 49 years old with non-small cell lung cancer. Material for sequencing was lung tumor tissue.

The CDR3 coding sequence is TGCGCCAGCAGTGGTCGGGAGCTGTTTTTT. Translated: CASSGRELFF. This sequence joins TRBV10-1 and TRBJ2-2; D is unclear. The CDR3 totals 10 residues. V gave up 4 bases and J gave up 9 bases, with 3 bases separating them. Germline V gene data show CDR1 as WNHNN and CDR2 as SYGVQD (reference sequence).